The 25 T cell receptor beta chains in this list originate from one sample, sequenced in a study of OX40 agonist ivuxolimab in advanced cancers. The protocol was immunoSEQ multiplex PCR, while the TCRdb copy is restricted to in-frame clones and leaves out a portion. Altogether tens of thousands of clones are present, about 88% being singletons, with the ten largest covering roughly 21%. The material sequenced was CD4+ or CD8+ T cells sorted from blood, taken in a trial of the OX40 agonist ivuxolimab. The receptors shown here come from an adult with an advanced solid tumor such as melanoma, head and neck, liver or kidney cancer.

This clone was counted only a few times. The chain employs TRBV9 and TRBJ1-6; D remains ambiguous. Germline CDR1 SGDLS, CDR2 YYNGEE. The CDR3 consists of 12 residues. The ends were cut back, 3 bases at V and 8 bases at J, with 6 bases in the middle. Here the CDR3 reads CASSAPYSPLHF. CDR3 bases: TGTGCCAGCAGCGCGCCCTATTCACCCCTCCACTTT.

The V call is TRBV6-5, the J call TRBJ1-2; D is perhaps TRBD1 (5 bases). Germline CDR1 is MNHEY and CDR2 is SVGAGI. The V gene lost 6 bases and the J gene lost 7 bases, with 12 bases spanning the gap. The CDR3 length is 12 residues. CDR3 sequence reads: CASSPAGLGYTF. Written as DNA, the CDR3 is TGTGCCAGCAGCCCTGCAGGGCTTGGCTACACCTTC.

In DNA form, the CDR3 reads TGTGCCAGCAGCCCCCAAGGGGGAACTGAAGCTTTCTTT. Its translation is CASSPQGGTEAFF. This chain joins TRBV7-9 and TRBJ1-1; D may be TRBD1 (6 bases). Germline loops: CDR1 SEHNR, CDR2 FQNEAQ (reference sequence). CDR3 length: 13 residues. V was cut by 5 bases and J by 5 bases, with 12 bases left in between. Full variable domain (missing parts from reference TRBV7-9 and TRBJ1-1): DTGVSQNPRHKITKRGQNVTFRCDPISEHNRLYWYRQTLGQGPEFLTYFQNEAQLEKSRLLSDRFSAERPKGSFSTLEIQRTEQGDSAMYLCASSPQGGTEAFFGQGTRLTVV.

This clone appeared a few times. V usage is TRBV19 and J usage is TRBJ2-1, with D perhaps given as TRBD1 or TRBD2 (6 bases each). CDR3 size: 15 residues. V shed 3 bases and J shed 4 bases, with 13 bases lying between them. Germline-derived CDR1 and CDR2 are LNHDA and SQIVND (reference sequence). In DNA form, the CDR3 reads TGTGCCAGTAGTATTACCGGGGGCGCATACAATGAGCAGTTCTTC. Translating gives CASSITGGAYNEQFF.

This chain links TRBV19 with TRBJ2-7, with 9 bases aligning to TRBD1. Germline V gene data show CDR1 as LNHDA and CDR2 as SQIVND (reference sequence). V shed 3 bases and J 3 bases; nucleotides not matched to a gene: 3. The CDR3 consists of 14 residues. The CDR3 bases are TGTGCCAGTAGTATTCCGGGACAGGGCTACGAGCAGTACTTC. Its translation is CASSIPGQGYEQYF.

The chain is built from TRBV6-5 and TRBJ1-2, with TRBD1 identical over 7 bases. The CDR3 length is 14 residues. Germline values: CDR1 MNHEY, CDR2 SVGAGI. Losses at the gene ends were 0 bases for V and 8 bases for J; bases not matched to a gene: 6. The CDR3 coding sequence is TGTGCCAGCAGTTACTCTGGAGGGGGCGAGGGCTACACCTTC. This sequence encodes CASSYSGGGEGYTF.

The chain is built from TRBV6-5 and TRBJ1-1, with TRBD1 as a possible D gene (5 bases). This CDR3 has 15 amino acids. Germline-derived CDR1 and CDR2 are MNHEY and SVGAGI. Trimming removed 6 bases from V and 0 bases from J, with 14 bases in between. The CDR3 spells CASSGVQGVNTEAFF. CDR3 DNA: TGTGCCAGCAGCGGGGTTCAGGGAGTGAACACTGAAGCTTTCTTT.

The chain employs TRBV29-1 and TRBJ2-3, with 8 positions matching TRBD2. The CDR3 runs 14 residues. Germline values: CDR1 SQVTM, CDR2 ANQGSEA. CDR3 loop: CSGGGLDLTDTQYF. Here the CDR3 DNA reads TGCAGTGGGGGGGGACTAGACCTCACAGATACGCAGTATTTT.

V gene TRBV28 combines with J gene TRBJ2-3; 9 bases line up with TRBD2. The CDR3 is 16 amino acids. V was pared by 2 bases and J by 4 bases, with 7 bases of the junction left unmatched. Germline V gives CDR1 MDHEN, CDR2 SYDVKM. The CDR3 nucleotides read TGTGCCAGCAGTTTAATCGCGGGGGGGATCCCAGATACGCAGTATTTT. It yields the protein CASSLIAGGIPDTQYF. Combining the CDR3 with reference TRBV28 and TRBJ2-3 gives the whole variable domain DVKVTQSSRYLVKRTGEKVFLECVQDMDHENMFWYRQDPGLGLRLIYFSYDVKMKEKGDIPEGYSVSREKKERFSLILESASTNQTSMYLCASSLIAGGIPDTQYFGPGTRLTVL.

This clone was seen ten or more times. The chain recombines TRBV15 with TRBJ2-7; tentative D call: TRBD1 (6 bases). Trimming left V 4 bases short and J 2 bases short, with 9 bases between. Looked up from germline, CDR1 is LNHNV and CDR2 is YYDKDF (reference sequence). The CDR3 is 13 residues long. CDR3 region: CATSMDSPYEQYF. The CDR3 DNA reads as TGTGCCACCAGCATGGACAGTCCCTACGAGCAGTACTTC.

V is TRBV13 and J is TRBJ2-7, with TRBD1 matching 10 bases. The CDR3 is 16 amino acids. V shed 4 bases and J 3 bases; nucleotides not matched to a gene: 9. CDR1 and CDR2 (germline): PRHDT, FYEKMQ (reference sequence). The CDR3 loop reads CASSSRQGALIYEQYF. As DNA, the CDR3 is TGTGCCAGCAGCTCCCGACAGGGGGCTCTCATCTACGAGCAGTACTTC.

This chain connects TRBV21-1 to TRBJ2-1; TRBD2 is the table's D call, not checked against the DNA. TRBV21-1 is classified as a pseudogene. The CDR3 is 15 amino acids. CDR3 sequence: CASSKAASGYNEQFF. The CDR3 DNA reads TGTGCCAGCAGCAAAGCGGCTAGCGGATACAATGAGCAGTTCTTC.

DNA of the CDR3: TGCAGCGTTGAGACAGGAGTGGACTATGGCTACACCTTC. Its protein product is CSVETGVDYGYTF. J is TRBJ1-2 and V is TRBV29-1, with a tentative D call TRBD1 (6 bases). Germline assignment: CDR1 SQVTM and CDR2 ANQGSEA. CDR3 size: 13 residues. Trimming took 3 bases from V and 3 from J, leaving 11 bases between them.

J is TRBJ2-1 and V is TRBV6-1; the match to TRBD1 covers 8 bases. This CDR3 region has 14 residues. Trimming took 5 bases from V and 8 from J; bases not matched to a gene: 8. CDR1 and CDR2 from the germline V gene are MNHNS and SASEGT. The chain's CDR3 is CASSTGQELDEQFF. The CDR3 DNA is TGTGCCAGCAGTACGGGACAGGAGTTAGATGAGCAGTTCTTC.

This sequence joins TRBV28 and TRBJ1-6; D possibly corresponds to TRBD1 (5 bases). The V gene lost 6 bases and the J gene lost 9 bases, with 12 bases spanning the gap. The CDR3 runs to 13 residues. CDR1 and CDR2 (germline): MDHEN, SYDVKM. The CDR3 here is CASSRQRGSPLHF. The CDR3 bases are TGTGCCAGCAGCAGACAGCGCGGTTCACCCCTCCACTTT.

The rearrangement joins TRBV18 to TRBJ2-1, with D possibly being TRBD1 (6 bases). This CDR3 has 13 residues. Germline CDR1 KGHSH, CDR2 LQKENI. V gave up 4 bases and J gave up 5 bases, with 9 bases separating them. The CDR3 spells CASSRRQDNEQFF. The CDR3 nucleotides read TGTGCCAGCTCACGCCGACAGGACAATGAGCAGTTCTTC.

The CDR3 region has the DNA TGTGCCAGCAGCTTTGAAACAGGGCTAGGCCAGCCCCAGCATTTT. It encodes CASSFETGLGQPQHF. The rearrangement uses TRBV7-8 and TRBJ1-5; possible D gene TRBD1, 6 bases. The V gene lost 3 bases and the J gene lost 7 bases, with 16 bases spanning the gap. Germline assignment: CDR1 SGHVS and CDR2 FQNEAQ. The CDR3 sequence is 15 residues long.

This clone was picked up one time. The chain couples TRBV5-1 to TRBJ2-5; TRBD1 matches 7 bases. CDR1 and CDR2 (germline): SGHRS, YFSETQ. The CDR3 spans 14 residues. Germline trimming cut 4 bases from V and 1 base from J; bases unmatched to any gene: 4. CDR3 region: CASSEGQVQETQYF. DNA of the CDR3: TGCGCCAGCAGCGAAGGACAGGTCCAAGAGACCCAGTACTTC. Together with reference TRBV5-1 and TRBJ2-5, the CDR3 gives the full variable domain: KAGVTQTPRYLIKTRGQQVTLSCSPISGHRSVSWYQQTPGQGLQFLFEYFSETQRNKGNFPGRFSGRQFSNSRSEMNVSTLELGDSALYLCASSEGQVQETQYFGPGTRLLVL.

The chain joins TRBV11-2 to TRBJ2-3; D is possibly TRBD2 (5 bases). This CDR3 is built from 16 residues. Trimming removed 0 bases at V and 9 bases at J, with 19 bases between. Germline CDR1 and CDR2: SGHAT and FQNNGV. This CDR3 is CASSLDREEAPGTQYF. In DNA, the CDR3 is TGTGCCAGCAGCTTAGATCGAGAGGAGGCTCCCGGCACGCAGTATTTT. The variable domain in full, with the rest retrieved from reference TRBV11-2 and TRBJ2-3, is EAGVAQSPRYKIIEKRQSVAFWCNPISGHATLYWYQQILGQGPKLLIQFQNNGVVDDSQLPKDRFSAERLKGVDSTLKIQPAKLEDSAVYLCASSLDREEAPGTQYFGPGTRLTVL.

This clone was recorded a few times. The rearrangement uses TRBV4-1 and TRBJ2-5; possible D gene TRBD1, 6 bases. Germline-derived CDR1 and CDR2 are MGHRA and YSYEKL. The CDR3 has 16 amino acids. Trimming shortened V by 2 bases and J by 2 bases, and 15 bases separated the two germline ends. The CDR3 DNA sequence: TGCGCCAGCAGCCAAACCCGGGACACGAGTCAAGAGACCCAGTACTTC. Translation gives CASSQTRDTSQETQYF.

The sample holds a few counts of this clone. The V gene is TRBV19, the J gene TRBJ1-5; D remains unclear. The CDR3 has 15 amino acids. CDR1 LNHDA and CDR2 SQIVND come from the germline V gene (reference sequence). Trimming left V 3 bases short and J 0 bases short, with 9 bases between. The CDR3 is CASSMRRISNQPQHF. Written as DNA, the CDR3 is TGTGCCAGTAGTATGAGGCGGATTAGCAATCAGCCCCAGCATTTT.

The V and J genes are TRBV7-9 and TRBJ2-5, with D hard to call. Trimming shortened V by 5 bases and J by 5 bases, and 21 bases separated the two germline ends. This CDR3 comprises 16 residues. Germline V gives CDR1 SEHNR, CDR2 FQNEAQ (reference sequence). The CDR3 region is CASSPILRPSQETQYF. The DNA of the CDR3 is TGTGCCAGCAGCCCGATCCTGCGACCCTCCCAGGAGACCCAGTACTTC.

The genes are TRBV4-2 and TRBJ1-2; TRBD1 is a possible D gene (5 bases). Deletions cut 0 bases from V and 6 bases from J, with 17 bases between. This CDR3 has 16 residues. Germline V gives CDR1 LGHNA, CDR2 YNFKEQ. The CDR3 DNA reads TGTGCCAGCAGCCAAGATATAGCAGGGATCCGTGATGGCTACACCTTC. It yields the protein CASSQDIAGIRDGYTF.

The V call is TRBV28, the J call TRBJ2-5; no reliable D call. CDR1 and CDR2 from the germline V gene are MDHEN and SYDVKM. Trimming left V 4 bases short and J 4 bases short, with 13 bases between. This CDR3 contains 14 residues. The CDR3 here is CASSSDRKGETQYF. CDR3 coding DNA: TGTGCCAGCAGTTCTGACCGTAAGGGAGAGACCCAGTACTTC.

This chain uses TRBV5-5 with TRBJ2-2; D unclear. Trimming removed 0 bases at V and 0 bases at J, with 12 bases between. The CDR3 sequence is 17 residues long. Germline CDR1 is SGHKS and CDR2 is YYEKEE (reference sequence). CDR3 sequence (DNA): TGTGCCAGCAGCTTGGGCCCCGCAGCATCGAACACCGGGGAGCTGTTTTTT. Residues: CASSLGPAASNTGELFF.